What follows are 13 T cell receptor beta chains derived from one specimen sequenced in a study of cytomegalovirus exposure and HLA in healthy donors. Using immunoSEQ multiplex PCR, the repertoire was profiled, and TCRdb retains in-frame clones only, with some absent. Counted here are approximately 300,000 clones, about nine tenths occurring once; the ten biggest clones make up around 0.8%. Sequenced sample: PBMCs. The receptors were sampled from a woman between 18 and 29 years old in good health and CMV-seronegative.

This chain uses TRBV7-2 with TRBJ1-2; tentative D call: TRBD1 (5 bases). The germline V and J ends were trimmed by 5 bases and 8 bases, with 9 bases remaining between them. The CDR3 is made up of 11 amino acids. Germline CDR1 is SGHTA and CDR2 is FQGNSA. CDR3 residues: CASSRGSGYTF. CDR3 in DNA: TGTGCCAGCAGCCGGGGGTCGGGCTACACCTTC.

The V and J genes are TRBV6-1 and TRBJ1-4; no firm D call. This CDR3 spans 13 amino acids. V was trimmed by 4 bases and J by 7 bases, leaving 10 bases between them. The germline V gene encodes CDR1 MNHNS and CDR2 SASEGT. The DNA of the CDR3 is TGTGCCAGCAGTGTCGCGGGTAGTGAAAAACTGTTTTTT. Amino acid sequence: CASSVAGSEKLFF.

The rearrangement uses TRBV4-3 and TRBJ1-2; the D gene is possibly TRBD1 (6 bases). Trimming stripped 1 base from V and 4 bases from J, with 10 bases between. This CDR3 spans 14 amino acids. The germline V gene has CDR1 LGHNA and CDR2 YSLEER. The CDR3 region is CASSQGQASYGYTF. The DNA for the CDR3 is TGCGCCAGCAGCCAAGGACAGGCGAGCTATGGCTACACCTTC.

This clone was seen a single time. This sequence joins TRBV27 and TRBJ1-2, with TRBD1 matching over 10 bases. CDR1 is MNHEY and CDR2 is SMNVEV in the germline V gene (reference sequence). V was pared by 2 bases and J by 3 bases, with 9 bases of the junction left unmatched. The CDR3 sequence is 17 residues long. CDR3 loop: CASSLDFGGQGYYGYTF. DNA for the CDR3: TGTGCCAGCAGTTTAGATTTTGGGGGACAGGGGTACTATGGCTACACCTTC.

CDR3 bases: TGCGCCAGCAGCTTGGACCAGGGGGCTGGGGCCAACGTCCTGACTTTC. It is translated as CASSLDQGAGANVLTF. The chain recombines TRBV5-1 with TRBJ2-6, with 7 bases aligning to TRBD1. Trimming took 0 bases from V and 2 from J; bases not matched to a gene: 2. Germline V gene lookup returns CDR1 SGHRS and CDR2 YFSETQ. This CDR3 has 16 residues.

This clone has a handful of counts. The chain is built from TRBV28 and TRBJ2-7; TRBD2 matches 11 bases. Per the germline V gene, CDR1 is MDHEN and CDR2 is SYDVKM. The J segment lost 4 bases and the V segment lost 9 bases, leaving 2 bases of the junction unmatched. This CDR3 contains 12 residues. The CDR3 nucleotides read TGTGCCAGTCTAGCGGGGGGATACGAGCAGTACTTC. Amino acid sequence: CASLAGGYEQYF.

This chain joins TRBV6-5 and TRBJ2-7; perhaps TRBD2 as D (6 bases). The CDR3 spans 14 residues. CDR1 is MNHEY and CDR2 is SVGAGI in the germline V gene. The ends were cut back, 6 bases at V and 7 bases at J, with 19 bases in the middle. The chain's CDR3 is CASSRGTAGVEQYF. Written as DNA, the CDR3 is TGTGCCAGCAGCCGCGGGACCGCCGGTGTGGAGCAGTACTTC.

The V call is TRBV25-1, the J call TRBJ2-3; no definite D call. The CDR3 is made up of 16 amino acids. V lost 10 bases and J 0 bases, leaving 20 bases between the germline ends. CDR1 and CDR2 (germline): MGHDK, SYGVNS. The CDR3 sequence is CATRPLGAVSTDTQYF. CDR3 in DNA: TGTGCCACTCGGCCCCTTGGCGCGGTTAGCACAGATACGCAGTATTTT.

The sample holds one count of this clone. This chain links TRBV5-7 with TRBJ2-5, with TRBD1 matching over 7 bases. TRBV5-7 counts as an open reading frame of uncertain function. The CDR3 is 13 amino acids. Trimming at V came to 7 bases and at J to 5 bases, leaving 8 bases not matched to a gene. The CDR3 bases are TGTGCCAGCGGAGAGACAGGGTCGGAGACCCAGTACTTC. Protein product: CASGETGSETQYF.

CDR3 bases: TGCGCCAGCAGCCGCGGGACTAGCGGGACCTACGAGCAGTACTTC. Translating gives CASSRGTSGTYEQYF. The chain couples TRBV4-3 to TRBJ2-7; 13 nucleotides line up with TRBD2. Germline CDR1 is LGHNA and CDR2 is YSLEER. Unmatched junction bases numbered 2, after V lost 4 bases and J lost 2 bases. The CDR3 contains 15 residues.

V usage is TRBV7-2 and J usage is TRBJ2-7, with 8 bases lining up with TRBD2. Germline loops: CDR1 SGHTA, CDR2 FQGNSA. V shed 0 bases and J 0 bases; nucleotides not matched to a gene: 4. CDR3 length: 16 amino acids. The CDR3 loop is CASSLATSGFSYEQYF. Written as DNA, the CDR3 is TGTGCCAGCAGCTTAGCTACTAGCGGCTTCTCCTACGAGCAGTACTTC.

The chain has TRBV4-3 and TRBJ1-2, with D possibly being TRBD1 (5 bases). The germline CDR1 and CDR2 sequences are LGHNA and YSLEER. The V gene lost 0 bases and the J gene lost 5 bases, with 19 bases spanning the gap. There are 17 residues in the CDR3. As DNA, the CDR3 is TGCGCCAGCAGCCAAGATCGGGGTGCGGGACGGATTTATGGCTACACCTTC. This translates into CASSQDRGAGRIYGYTF.

The chain combines TRBV29-1 with TRBJ2-2; D not certain. The CDR3 is 13 amino acids. Deletions cut 2 bases from V and 7 bases from J, with 11 bases between. Germline V gene sequence: CDR1 SQVTM, CDR2 ANQGSEA. The CDR3 DNA sequence: TGCAGCGTTGAACTGGGCCCCGGCGGGGAGCTGTTTTTT. This encodes CSVELGPGGELFF.